This T cell receptor beta chain appears in the sequencing data of a study of blood T cell repertoires in COVID-19. On the study more broadly: Sample material is recorded as cDNA or gDNA derived from T cells, B-cell-depleted T cells, or PBMCs.

In the original workflow: The authors estimated nucleated cell counts from reference gene primer amplification. Sequencing was performed with immunoSEQ multiplex PCR; in TCRdb, only in-frame clones are kept and a portion is missing. V and J calls plus clone size are reproduced from that table; the DNA served to infer D and trimming. The sample has 110,000 to 150,000 clones, 84% seen once. Germline-derived CDR1 and CDR2 are SGHDN and FVKESK. With 0 bases clipped from V and 10 bases from J, the junction kept 5 bases outside the gene matches. The CDR3 runs 15 residues. Sequencing was carried out using peripheral blood. This chain links TRBV14 with TRBJ2-1; 11 bases map to TRBD2. The receptor's source is a human donor in a cohort sampled during active COVID-19. CDR3 sequence reads: CASSQELAGVGEQFF. The CDR3 DNA sequence: TGTGCCAGCAGCCAAGAACTAGCGGGAGTCGGGGAGCAGTTCTTC.